These T cell receptor beta chains were read from a single sample in a study of blood T cell repertoires in COVID-19. Data came from immunoSEQ multiplex PCR; TCRdb stores just in-frame clones and leaves some out. Of some 35,000 clones in the sample, about 91% were seen once. The material sequenced was peripheral blood. The receptors come from a human donor in a cohort sampled during active COVID-19. Both conserved end residues are part of each CDR3. Some rows mark clone size as missing; the rest say once, few, many or name a class of expanded clone.

clone_size j_call v_call cdr3_aa
NA TRBJ1-1 TRBV19 CASRVGGRIMNTEAFF
NA TRBJ1-3 TRBV7-9 CASSLFENSGNTIYF
NA TRBJ2-1 TRBV19 CATRLSGSSYNEQFF
NA TRBJ2-2 TRBV5-4 CASIPGEGLSTGELFF
NA TRBJ1-1 TRBV10-3 CAISEVQGQNTEAFF
NA TRBJ1-1 TRBV28 CAIVGVGTEAFF
NA TRBJ1-1 TRBV18 CASSPLAGGDTEAFF
NA TRBJ2-6 TRBV5-5 CASSLELSGANVLTF
NA TRBJ2-3 TRBV5-1 CASSRDRGRTDTQYF
NA TRBJ1-6 TRBV10-2 CASSESFALPRPPLHF
NA TRBJ2-5 TRBV4-3 CASRPGQGGGETQYF
NA TRBJ2-1 TRBV11-3 CASSLTLAGVNEQFF
NA TRBJ1-6 TRBV9 CASSPATGATLHF
NA TRBJ1-2 TRBV7-9 CASSLGDRLYGYTF
NA TRBJ1-1 TRBV10-1 CASSAGFVQGMNTEAFF
NA TRBJ1-1 TRBV27 CASSVDSMNTEAFF
NA TRBJ2-1 TRBV18 CASSPPTGGVFYNEQFF
NA TRBJ2-6 TRBV18 CASSPPGLAGELSGANVLTF
NA TRBJ1-2 TRBV5-1 CASSTTGLNYGYTF
NA TRBJ2-1 TRBV2 CASNIAGPYNEQFF
once TRBJ2-2 TRBV5-1 CASSDGGTGELFF
few TRBJ1-1 TRBV6-5 CASSRTWNTEAFF
NA TRBJ2-2 TRBV11-2 CASRGTENTGELFF
NA TRBJ2-1 TRBV7-2 CASSLGRSTGNEQFF
NA TRBJ2-1 TRBV27 CASRGYGVALYNEQFF
few TRBJ2-5 TRBV6-5 CASSRQGDVETQYF
once TRBJ2-5 TRBV24-1 CATSDRGLGRGETQYF
once TRBJ2-4 TRBV28 CASSPGWGLKNIQYF
NA TRBJ1-2 TRBV12-3/TRBV12-4 CASTKQGWDGYTF
once TRBJ2-3 TRBV7-8 CASSPRTSGSADTQYF
NA TRBJ2-1 TRBV27 CASSPIYRLAVYNEQFF
NA TRBJ2-7 TRBV6-5 CASDLAGRAYEQYF
NA TRBJ2-7 TRBV7-8 CASSPGQNYEQYF
NA TRBJ1-6 TRBV5-4 CASREGQDNSPLHF
NA TRBJ1-6 TRBV5-1 CASSLGGTYNSPLHF
NA TRBJ2-7 TRBV19 CATSPGQGPYEQYF
NA TRBJ2-7 TRBV2 CASRARGHTYEQYF
NA TRBJ1-2 TRBV6-2/TRBV6-3 CASNPGDRAHYGYTF
NA TRBJ2-2 TRBV4-2 CASSRTSGITGELFF
NA TRBJ2-7 TRBV6-5 CASSYSGTGYEQYF
NA TRBJ2-1 TRBV3-1/TRBV3-2 CASSPRTGGDEQFF
NA TRBJ2-2 TRBV4-1 CASSQDYLAANTGELFF
NA TRBJ2-1 TRBV18 CASSPVLGQGASGISFSSYNEQFF
NA TRBJ1-1 TRBV6-5 CASSYGTSNTEAFF
once TRBJ1-1 TRBV28 CASSSADVWAEAFF
once TRBJ2-3 TRBV4-2 CASSQVKTSGGVDTQYF
few TRBJ1-2 TRBV29-1 CSVEGQGYGYTF
NA TRBJ2-1 TRBV6-5 CASRTSGRVDEQFF
NA TRBJ1-4 TRBV7-6 CASSSTGLRGEKLFF
NA TRBJ2-7 TRBV18 CASSLARGGYEQYF
NA TRBJ2-5 TRBV7-3 CASSPGLGETQYF
NA TRBJ1-5 TRBV29-1 CSAQISNQPQHF
NA TRBJ2-7 TRBV27 CASSSKGRLAFNEQYF
NA TRBJ1-2 TRBV10-3 CATLMAQGGYGYTF
once TRBJ2-5 TRBV10-1 CASNRTGTGAWTQYF
NA TRBJ2-7 TRBV5-1 CASSTTGTYEQYF